Presented here are 4 T cell receptor beta chains from one specimen sequenced in a study of blood T cell repertoires in COVID-19. Clones were sequenced by immunoSEQ multiplex PCR, and TCRdb holds only the in-frame ones, with some missing. The sample consists of over 100,000 clones, about 89% of them appearing once. The specimen sequenced was peripheral blood. The receptors were sampled from a man aged 45-65 years with active COVID-19.

There are a few counts of this clone. The gene calls are TRBV19 and TRBJ1-1, with D tentatively TRBD1 (6 bases). Trimming took off 3 bases at V and 5 bases at J, with 13 bases between the two ends. This CDR3 has 14 residues. Germline V gene lookup returns CDR1 LNHDA and CDR2 SQIVND (reference sequence). The CDR3 spells CASSITGLLTEAFF. The CDR3 DNA sequence: TGTGCCAGTAGTATCACAGGGTTATTGACTGAAGCTTTCTTT.

The chain combines TRBV19 with TRBJ2-2; no clear D. Trimming left V 1 base short and J 6 bases short, with 6 bases between. Germline V gene data show CDR1 as LNHDA and CDR2 as SQIVND (reference sequence). The CDR3 runs to 13 residues. CDR3 protein: CASSIVSSGELFF. CDR3 coding DNA: TGTGCCAGTAGTATAGTTTCATCCGGGGAGCTGTTTTTT.

The rearrangement uses TRBV7-2 and TRBJ2-2; 7 positions agree with TRBD1. V lost 1 base and J lost 2; bases outside the gene matches: 4. This CDR3 comprises 16 residues. Germline V gene data show CDR1 as SGHTA and CDR2 as FQGNSA. This CDR3 is CASSLEGQINTGELFF. The CDR3, as DNA: TGTGCCAGCAGCTTAGAGGGACAGATAAACACCGGGGAGCTGTTTTTT.

The gene calls are TRBV5-6 and TRBJ2-7; 9 nucleotides agree with TRBD1. The V segment lost 3 bases and the J segment 8 bases; nucleotides outside the gene matches: 6. Per the germline V gene, CDR1 is SGHDT and CDR2 is YYEEEE. The CDR3 is made up of 13 amino acids. CDR3 in amino acids: CASSYSDRGKQYF. The CDR3 region has the DNA TGTGCCAGCAGCTACTCAGACAGGGGGAAGCAGTACTTC.